This T cell receptor beta chain is drawn from a study of cytomegalovirus exposure and HLA in healthy donors. Study results and caveats: The HLA-A and HLA-B alleles of most subjects were reportedly predicted accurately from TCR beta sequences.

Comments on this clone: Antigen specificity is unknown.

The germline CDR1 and CDR2 sequences are GTSNPN and SVGIG (reference sequence). Trimming stripped 5 bases from V and 7 bases from J, with 15 bases between. This CDR3 has 14 amino acids. PCR employed 60 Vbeta and 13 Jbeta primers. Profiling relied on immunoSEQ multiplex PCR, and the TCRdb table lists in-frame clones only, not all of them. This sample has around 200,000 clones; around 84% occur once, and the top ten carry approximately 1.2%. The sequenced sample was PBMCs. J is TRBJ1-6 and V is TRBV30; D may be TRBD1 (6 bases). The receptor's source is a girl aged 2 to 9 in good health and CMV-seropositive. The CDR3 sequence: CAWGIGQMNSPLHF. The CDR3 bases are TGTGCCTGGGGGATTGGACAGATGAATTCACCCCTCCACTTT. Variable domain in full (rest from reference TRBV30 and TRBJ1-6): SQTIHQWPATLVQPVGSPLSLECTVEGTSNPNLYWYRQAAGRGLQLLFYSVGIGQISSEVPQNLSASRPQDRQFILSSKKLLLSDSGFYLCAWGIGQMNSPLHFGNGTRLTVT.